Sequencing of this T cell receptor beta chain was carried out in a study of glioma-infiltrating T cells listed by TCRdb under 2016. Background on the whole study: Glioma tissue, non-neoplastic brain tissue and matched peripheral blood mononuclear cells were used as sources from which TCR alpha- and beta-chain repertoires were sequenced. To measure how far tissue and blood T-cell populations diverged, each tissue-infiltrating repertoire was compared against the peripheral blood repertoire of the same patient. Three low-grade glioma patients, roughly 8 primary glioblastoma patients and three non-glioma patients contributing non-neoplastic brain tissue were included in the paired cohort.

Overall results and qualifications from the work: In non-neoplastic patients, VJ-independent divergence between tissue and blood fell below expectation, whereas in all gliomas, and especially in low-grade gliomas, the divergence rose above expectation. Small numbers underpinned the group comparisons: under ten glioblastoma patients, three low-grade glioma patients and three non-neoplastic patients. Very few CDR3 sequences were shared between tissue and blood, attributed to high CDR3 diversity and limited sampling.

Regarding this clonotype: Its cognate antigen has yet to be identified. There are no base qualities to consult, and no much larger clone falls within one base.

TCR alpha and beta CDR3 regions were amplified with the iRepertoire nested amplicon-rescue multiplex PCR (arm-PCR) platform from RNA. For one-step reverse transcription and amplification, about 90-400 ng of tissue mRNA or PBMC total RNA was used as input. Following bead purification, Illumina adapters were added by a secondary multiplex PCR, and the libraries were gel-purified between 200 and 400 bp. Internal 6-nucleotide barcodes were carried by the libraries and were used for demultiplexing. Libraries were sequenced on an Illumina MiSeq with 2x220 or 2x250 nucleotide paired-end reads. The source study handled its data this way. Paired reads were merged using FLASH 1.2.11 and aligned with BWA-MEM to the GRCh37 human genome, and TRA and TRB reads were then extracted. For V and J assignment, an IMGT-derived reference of cassette sequences and CDR3 motifs that included pseudogenes was used. Three-frame translation of reads was performed, and productive CDR3s were defined as those with a C...FGXG motif and no stop codons. A clonotype was defined as a unique combination of a V-J cassette pair and a CDR3 amino acid sequence. Reads were filtered by Hamming distance, thresholded by each sample's sequence error rate in mapped regions. TCRdb passed the public sequencing reads through fastp at Q25 and MiXCR, retaining productive beta sequences. CDR3 protein sequences are deduplicated, and each keeps its most common genes and DNA. TCRdb, not the original authors, processed these V and J calls. Here the sample has over 140,000 distinct CDR3 sequences; around 40% occur a single time. Around 20% of the sample is taken by the ten largest.

V trim: 1 base; J trim: 5 bases; unmatched bases: 2. Taken from the germline V gene (reference sequence), the CDR1 and CDR2 loops are DFQATT and SNEGSKA. The CDR3 measures 14 amino acids from cysteine to phenylalanine. CDR3 DNA is the only sequence kept; it has 42 bases, read in frame from the first base. The sequenced sample consisted of glioma tissue, nonneoplastic brain tissue, or PBMCs (not recorded which). The chain was built from TRBV20-1 and TRBJ1-5, with 10 junctional bases fitting TRBD1. The receptor was isolated from a human donor with low-grade glioma or glioblastoma, undergoing nonglioma brain surgery, or in good health (not recorded which). The CDR3 region reads CSARGTGGDQPQHF. The DNA reads as follows: TGCAGTGCTAGAGGGACAGGGGGTGATCAGCCCCAGCATTTT.